This TCR beta chain stems from a study of blood T cell repertoires in COVID-19. The V gene lost 3 bases and the J gene lost 0 bases, with 10 bases spanning the gap. CDR1 MNHNY and CDR2 SVGAGI come from the germline V gene (reference sequence). The length of the CDR3 is 15 residues. Profiled with immunoSEQ multiplex PCR; TCRdb holds only in-frame clones, not every one. The sample lists around 200,000 clones; roughly 80% were seen once. The sequenced material came from peripheral blood. This chain connects TRBV6-6 to TRBJ2-3; unclear D gene. This receptor was taken from a woman aged 70-85 years with acute or convalescent COVID-19. The chain's CDR3 is CASSYPGSSTDTQYF. The DNA of the CDR3 is TGTGCCAGCAGTTATCCCGGGTCTAGCACAGATACGCAGTATTTT.